This T cell receptor (beta chain) came from a study of T cell repertoires in cytomegalovirus infection. Study background: Recently identified HLA-C-restricted CMV epitopes and well-studied HLA-B-restricted CMV epitopes were used by the study.

The CDR3 length is 14 residues. The junction had 5 bases not matched to a gene; V was cut back by 5 bases and J by 7 bases. The germline V gene encodes CDR1 MNHNS and CDR2 SASEGT. As concerns this clonotype: The antigen is undetermined.

TCRdb processed the reads anew with MiXCR; each CDR3 protein has one entry. The table shows tens of thousands of distinct CDR3 sequences, with around 18% occurring only once. The V and J genes are TRBV6-1 and TRBJ2-1, with 10 bases matching TRBD2. The starting material was CD8+ T cells from cultured PBMCs, obtained from culture after CMV antigen stimulation. The receptor was isolated from a human donor in good health (CMV status not recorded). Some clones in this sample may be carry-over from other donors' samples. CDR3 amino acids: CASSLAGGSNEQFF. The CDR3 bases are TGTGCCAGCAGTTTAGCGGGAGGTTCGAATGAGCAGTTCTTC.